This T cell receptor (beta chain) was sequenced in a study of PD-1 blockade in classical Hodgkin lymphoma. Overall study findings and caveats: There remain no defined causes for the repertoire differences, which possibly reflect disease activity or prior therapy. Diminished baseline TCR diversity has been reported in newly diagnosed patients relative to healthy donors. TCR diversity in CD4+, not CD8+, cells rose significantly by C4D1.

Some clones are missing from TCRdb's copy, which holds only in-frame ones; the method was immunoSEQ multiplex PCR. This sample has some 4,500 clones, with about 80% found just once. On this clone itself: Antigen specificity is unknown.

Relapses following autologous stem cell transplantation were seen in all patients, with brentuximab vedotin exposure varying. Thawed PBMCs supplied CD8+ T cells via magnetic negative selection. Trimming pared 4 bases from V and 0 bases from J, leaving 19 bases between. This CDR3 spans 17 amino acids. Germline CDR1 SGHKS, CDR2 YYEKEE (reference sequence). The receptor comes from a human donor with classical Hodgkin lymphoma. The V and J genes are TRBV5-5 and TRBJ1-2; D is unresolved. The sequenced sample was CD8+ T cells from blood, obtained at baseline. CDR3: CASSPVPFSPPNYGYTF. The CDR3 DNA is TGTGCCAGCAGCCCGGTTCCCTTTTCCCCCCCTAACTATGGCTACACCTTC.